This T cell receptor beta chain emerged from a study of blood T cell repertoires in COVID-19. Whole-study context: Acute and convalescent COVID-19 specimens originated in the United States, Italy and Spain. From T cells, B-cell-depleted T cells, or PBMCs came the material, which was cDNA or gDNA.

This CDR3 is 19 amino acids long. Looked up from germline, CDR1 is LGHNA and CDR2 is YSLEER. The V gene lost 4 bases and the J gene lost 2 bases, with 21 bases spanning the gap. Study processing details: For nucleated cells, counts were estimated from reference gene primer amplification. Sequenced by immunoSEQ multiplex PCR; TCRdb stores in-frame clones only, minus some. The V and J calls and clone size are taken from that table; D and trimming were inferred from the DNA. The repertoire has 200,000 to 250,000 clones, around nine tenths of them found once; the top ten carry approximately 6.2%. The sequence was collected from a man in his sixties who had recovered from COVID-19. V is TRBV4-3 and J is TRBJ2-6, with D perhaps TRBD1 (5 bases). Sequenced sample: peripheral blood. CDR3 region: CASSLTLQGSWAGANVLTF. CDR3 nucleotides: TGCGCCAGCAGCCTGACCCTTCAGGGTTCTTGGGCTGGGGCCAACGTCCTGACTTTC.